A single T cell receptor beta chain is shown here with its context. Antigen specificity is unknown. Given a much more abundant clone one base away, this may be a read error. Then a second PCR, running roughly 7 to 11 cycles, was carried out with a sample-barcoded 5' primer and a J-beta primer mix. In TCRdb, the 5' RACE reads were re-called with MiXCR into one record per CDR3 protein. The table has over a million distinct CDR3 sequences, under 55% seen once. CDR3 length: 13 residues. This sample is drawn from a study of blood T cells in healthy people across ages. The study, taken as a whole, reports: Percentage of naive T cells showed a strong correlation with TCR beta diversity.

Every donor provided 8.5 to 10 milliliters of peripheral blood. The receptor was isolated from a woman in her late teens or twenties in good health. Sequencing was carried out using blood. The chain combines TRBV12-3 or TRBV12-4 with TRBJ1-1; D is possibly TRBD1 (5 bases). Here the CDR3 reads CASIFTRGTEAYF. DNA of the CDR3: TGTGCCAGCATTTTTACCCGGGGCACTGAAGCTTACTTT.